Listed below are T cell receptor beta chains from one sample, sequenced in a study of blood T cell repertoires in COVID-19. Generated by immunoSEQ multiplex PCR, the TCRdb table keeps only in-frame clones and is missing some. Here the sample spans around 190,000 clones, 85% to 90% being singletons. Sequences were obtained from PBMCs or T cells enriched from blood (not recorded which). The source is a woman in her thirties or forties in a cohort exposed to, infected with or recovered from COVID-19 (not recorded which). CDR3s include the opening cysteine and the closing phenylalanine or tryptophan. The D gene is left open where the match is weak. Part of the rows lack a size; the others show once, few, many or a class for expanded clones.

V gene	D gene	J gene	clone size	CDR3 protein	CDR3 DNA
TRBV13	NA	TRBJ1-1	NA	CASSSGRLSTEAFF	TGTGCCAGCAGCTCGGGTAGGTTGAGCACTGAAGCTTTCTTT
TRBV10-1	TRBD2	TRBJ2-7	few	CASSSGTRPYEQYF	TGCGCCAGCTCTTCCGGGACTAGACCCTACGAGCAGTACTTC
TRBV6-5	TRBD1	TRBJ1-1	NA	CASRMTGSLDTEAFF	TGTGCCAGCAGGATGACAGGGTCTTTGGACACTGAAGCTTTCTTT
TRBV19	TRBD1	TRBJ1-1	NA	CASNYWGGTGLNTEAFF	TGTGCCAGCAACTATTGGGGCGGGACAGGGCTAAACACTGAAGCTTTCTTT
TRBV5-1	NA	TRBJ1-4	NA	CASKGQGKEKLFF	TGCGCCAGCAAAGGCCAGGGGAAGGAAAAACTGTTTTTT
TRBV28	NA	TRBJ1-2	NA	CASSYRVAAGYTF	TGTGCCAGCAGTTATCGGGTTGCTGCTGGCTACACCTTC
TRBV28	NA	TRBJ2-7	few	CASSLGVNDLDEQYF	TGTGCCAGCAGTTTGGGAGTTAACGACCTTGACGAGCAGTACTTC
TRBV4-1	NA	TRBJ1-2	NA	CASSQAFRDYGYTF	TGCGCCAGCAGCCAAGCTTTCCGGGACTATGGCTACACCTTC
TRBV6-5	NA	TRBJ1-1	NA	CASSLMGLRGTEAFF	TGTGCCAGCAGTCTAATGGGACTCCGGGGCACTGAAGCTTTCTTT
TRBV5-6	TRBD1	TRBJ2-5	NA	CASSSPGTGIQETQYF	TGTGCCAGCAGCTCGCCCGGGACAGGAATACAAGAGACCCAGTACTTC
TRBV18	TRBD1	TRBJ1-4	NA	CASSRGQDNEKLFF	TGTGCCAGCTCACGGGGACAGGATAATGAAAAACTGTTTTTT
TRBV7-9	NA	TRBJ1-3	few	CASSLGLLGRGSGNTIYF	TGTGCCAGCAGCTTAGGATTACTCGGCAGGGGATCTGGAAACACCATATATTTT
TRBV6-1	NA	TRBJ1-6	NA	CASSEAGSNSPLHF	TGTGCCAGCAGTGAAGCGGGCTCTAATTCACCCCTCCACTTT
TRBV30	NA	TRBJ1-1	NA	CAWSVLNTEAFF	TGTGCCTGGAGTGTACTAAACACTGAAGCTTTCTTT
TRBV5-4	NA	TRBJ2-1	NA	CASSLGRSDEQFF	TGTGCCAGCAGCTTGGGGCGGTCGGATGAGCAGTTCTTC
TRBV5-4	NA	TRBJ1-1	NA	CASSPQGPNTEAFF	TGTGCCAGCAGCCCCCAGGGGCCGAACACTGAAGCTTTCTTT
TRBV7-8	TRBD2	TRBJ2-3	once	CASSSASGGLDTQYF	TGTGCCAGCAGCTCGGCCAGCGGGGGGCTGGATACGCAGTATTTT